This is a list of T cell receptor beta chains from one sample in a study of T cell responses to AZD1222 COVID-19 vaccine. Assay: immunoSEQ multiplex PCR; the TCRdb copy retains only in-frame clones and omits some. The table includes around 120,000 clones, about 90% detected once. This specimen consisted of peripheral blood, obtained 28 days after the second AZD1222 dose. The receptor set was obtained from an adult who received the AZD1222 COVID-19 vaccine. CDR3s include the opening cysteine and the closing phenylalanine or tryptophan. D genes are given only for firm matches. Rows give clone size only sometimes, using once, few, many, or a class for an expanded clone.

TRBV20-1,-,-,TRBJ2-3,CSASGWTESLSTDTQYF,TGCAGTGCTAGTGGTTGGACCGAATCACTTAGCACAGATACGCAGTATTTT
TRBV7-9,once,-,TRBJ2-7,CASSLGGQIYEQYF,TGTGCCAGCAGCTTAGGGGGACAAATCTACGAGCAGTACTTC
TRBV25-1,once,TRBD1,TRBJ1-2,CASSELGTGGVGNYGYTF,TGTGCCAGCAGTGAATTAGGGACAGGGGGCGTCGGTAACTATGGCTACACCTTC
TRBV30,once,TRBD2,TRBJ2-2,CAWSAGGTSGTGELFF,TGTGCCTGGAGTGCGGGGGGGACTAGTGGGACCGGGGAGCTGTTTTTT
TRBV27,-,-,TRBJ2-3,CASSAYRYSSTDTQYF,TGTGCCAGCAGTGCCTACAGGTACAGTAGCACAGATACGCAGTATTTT
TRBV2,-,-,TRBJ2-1,CASSEGTFNEQFF,TGTGCCAGCAGTGAAGGGACTTTTAATGAGCAGTTCTTC
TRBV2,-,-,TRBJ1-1,CASRQGPNTEAFF,TGTGCCAGCAGACAGGGCCCGAACACTGAAGCTTTCTTT
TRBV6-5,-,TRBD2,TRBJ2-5,CASSYSGGQETQYF,TGTGCCAGCAGTTATAGCGGGGGCCAAGAGACCCAGTACTTC
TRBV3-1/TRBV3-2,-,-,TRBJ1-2,CASSQPGTDNGYTF,TGTGCCAGCAGCCAACCCGGGACGGATAATGGCTACACCTTC
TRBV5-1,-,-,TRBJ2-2,CASSFEPGPTGELFF,TGCGCCAGCAGCTTCGAGCCGGGACCCACCGGGGAGCTGTTTTTT
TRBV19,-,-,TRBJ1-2,CASSPWAGAGVNYGYTF,TGTGCCAGTAGTCCCTGGGCAGGGGCAGGGGTTAACTATGGCTACACCTTC
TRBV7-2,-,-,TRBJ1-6,CASSSYRVNNSPLHF,TGTGCCAGCAGCAGTTATCGAGTTAATAATTCACCCCTCCACTTT
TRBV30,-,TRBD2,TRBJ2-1,CAWSISSGRAVNEQFF,TGTGCCTGGAGTATATCTAGCGGGAGGGCCGTCAATGAGCAGTTCTTC
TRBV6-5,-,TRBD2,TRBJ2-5,CASSSGTRSQYF,TGTGCCAGCAGTTCAGGGACTAGATCCCAGTACTTC
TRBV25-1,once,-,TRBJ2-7,CASGGAYEQYF,TGTGCTAGCGGCGGAGCCTACGAGCAGTACTTC
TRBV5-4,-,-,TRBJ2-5,CASSLGGAGTQYF,TGTGCCAGCAGCTTGGGGGGGGCCGGGACCCAGTACTTC
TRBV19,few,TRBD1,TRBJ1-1,CASAGQVNTEAFF,TGTGCCAGCGCCGGACAGGTGAACACTGAAGCTTTCTTT
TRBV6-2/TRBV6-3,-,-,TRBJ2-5,CASSYSRRETQYF,TGTGCCAGCAGTTACTCGAGGAGAGAGACCCAGTACTTC
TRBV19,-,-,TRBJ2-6,CASSPQNSGANVLTF,TGTGCCAGTAGTCCACAGAACTCTGGGGCCAACGTCCTGACTTTC
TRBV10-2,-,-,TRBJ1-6,CASFPGRQGSYNSPLHF,TGCGCCAGCTTCCCGGGTAGGCAGGGCTCCTATAATTCACCCCTCCACTTT
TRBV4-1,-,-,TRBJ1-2,CASSPQANYGYTF,TGCGCCAGCAGCCCCCAAGCGAACTATGGCTACACCTTC
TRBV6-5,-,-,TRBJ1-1,CASSYDGEAAEAFF,TGTGCCAGCAGTTACGACGGGGAAGCCGCTGAAGCTTTCTTT
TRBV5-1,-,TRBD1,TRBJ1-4,CASSRTGEREKLFF,TGCGCCAGCAGCCGGACAGGGGAGCGGGAAAAACTGTTTTTT
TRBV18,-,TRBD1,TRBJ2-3,CASSPADRADTQYF,TGTGCCAGCTCCCCCGCCGACAGGGCAGATACGCAGTATTTT
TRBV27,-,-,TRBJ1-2,CASTTGTLDGYTF,TGTGCCAGCACCACCGGGACCTTAGATGGCTACACCTTC
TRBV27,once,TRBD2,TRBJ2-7,CASSSIAGVEQYF,TGTGCCAGCAGTTCAATAGCGGGGGTTGAGCAGTACTTC
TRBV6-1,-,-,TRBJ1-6,CASSDSRRDYNSPLHF,TGTGCCAGCAGTGATTCCCGACGGGACTATAATTCACCCCTCCACTTT
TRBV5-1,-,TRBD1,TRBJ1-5,CASSAETGDNQPQHF,TGCGCCAGCAGCGCCGAGACAGGGGACAATCAGCCCCAGCATTTT
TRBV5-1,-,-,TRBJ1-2,CASSPAGQGFYGYTF,TGCGCCAGCAGCCCAGCCGGGCAGGGGTTCTATGGCTACACCTTC
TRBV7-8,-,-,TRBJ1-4,CASSSIGLSGGEKLFF,TGTGCCAGCAGCTCAATCGGACTCTCGGGGGGTGAAAAACTGTTTTTT
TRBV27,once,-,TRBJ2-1,CASSFGSNEQFF,TGTGCCAGCAGTTTCGGGAGTAATGAGCAGTTCTTC
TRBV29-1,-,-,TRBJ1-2,CSVEDLGRTGYTF,TGCAGCGTTGAAGATCTGGGCAGGACGGGCTACACCTTC
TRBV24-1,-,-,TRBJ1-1,CATRGRGETEAFF,TGTGCCACCCGGGGCAGGGGTGAAACTGAAGCTTTCTTT
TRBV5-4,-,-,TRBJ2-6,CASSLEGANVLTF,TGTGCCAGCAGCCTAGAAGGGGCCAACGTCCTGACTTTC
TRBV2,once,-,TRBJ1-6,CASTLGGSSYNSPLHF,TGTGCCAGCACCTTAGGGGGATCCTCCTATAATTCACCCCTCCACTTT
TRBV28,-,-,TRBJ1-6,CASSFDDSYNSPLHF,TGTGCCAGCAGTTTCGATGACAGCTATAATTCACCCCTCCACTTT
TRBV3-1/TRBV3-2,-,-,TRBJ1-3,CASSPSLGNTIYF,TGTGCCAGCAGCCCGTCCCTTGGAAACACCATATATTTT
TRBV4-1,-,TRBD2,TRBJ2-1,CASSRAGGPIEQFF,TGCGCCAGCAGTCGAGCGGGAGGGCCCATTGAGCAGTTCTTC
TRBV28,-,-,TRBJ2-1,CASSLAGREQFF,TGTGCCAGCAGTTTGGCCGGGAGAGAGCAGTTCTTC
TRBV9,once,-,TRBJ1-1,CASSVDGSMNTEAFF,TGTGCCAGCAGCGTAGACGGCAGCATGAACACTGAAGCTTTCTTT
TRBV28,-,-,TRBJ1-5,CASSPQGYSNQPQHF,TGTGCCAGCAGTCCACAGGGCTATAGCAATCAGCCCCAGCATTTT
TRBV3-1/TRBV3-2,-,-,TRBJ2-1,CASSLLGENNEQFF,TGTGCCAGCAGCCTCCTGGGCGAAAACAATGAGCAGTTCTTC
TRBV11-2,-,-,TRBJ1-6,CASSPLGTENSPLHF,TGTGCCAGCAGCCCCTTAGGAACGGAAAATTCACCCCTCCACTTT
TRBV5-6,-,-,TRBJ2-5,CASSPGQTETQYF,TGTGCCAGCAGCCCCGGACAGACAGAGACCCAGTACTTC
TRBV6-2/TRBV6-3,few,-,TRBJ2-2,CASSYSITYTGELFF,TGTGCCAGCAGTTACTCGATAACTTACACCGGGGAGCTGTTTTTT
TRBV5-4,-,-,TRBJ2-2,CASSLGLASTGELFF,TGTGCCAGCAGCCTTGGGCTAGCAAGTACCGGGGAGCTGTTTTTT
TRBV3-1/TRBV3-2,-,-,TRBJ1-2,CASSQDSAREYGYTF,TGTGCCAGCAGCCAAGATTCTGCCAGGGAATATGGCTACACCTTC
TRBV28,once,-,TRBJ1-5,CASSWGGQPQHF,TGTGCCAGCAGTTGGGGAGGTCAGCCCCAGCATTTT
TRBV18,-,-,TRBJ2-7,CASSPFSVAHEQYF,TGTGCCAGCTCACCATTTTCGGTGGCGCACGAGCAGTACTTC
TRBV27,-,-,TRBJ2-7,CASSLSRESYEQYF,TGTGCCAGCAGTTTAAGTCGGGAGTCCTACGAGCAGTACTTC
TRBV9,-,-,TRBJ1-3,CASSVSGLLLGNTIYF,TGTGCCAGCAGCGTATCTGGCCTCTTATTAGGAAACACCATATATTTT
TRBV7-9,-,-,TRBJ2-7,CASSPGGGNEQYF,TGTGCCAGCAGCCCAGGAGGGGGGAACGAGCAGTACTTC
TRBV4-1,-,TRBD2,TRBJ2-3,CATKAGGYTDTQYF,TGCGCCACAAAGGCGGGAGGGTACACAGATACGCAGTATTTT
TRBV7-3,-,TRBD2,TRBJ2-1,CASSLTLVGGPGGEQFF,TGTGCCAGCAGCTTAACGCTCGTGGGAGGGCCCGGGGGTGAGCAGTTCTTC
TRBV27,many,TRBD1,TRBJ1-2,CASTTHDRVEGYTF,TGTGCCAGCACTACTCATGACAGGGTGGAGGGCTACACCTTC